This entry lists 29 T cell receptor beta chains sequenced from one sample in a study of neurological immune-mediated disorders. One entry per CDR3 protein results from TCRdb running MiXCR on the 5' RACE reads. The table has some 34,000 distinct CDR3 sequences, about 1.6% seen once. The sequenced material came from PBMCs. Receptor source: a woman aged 30 to 39 with multiple sclerosis.

This clonotype has ten or more counts. The rearrangement links TRBV18 to TRBJ2-5; D perhaps matches TRBD2 (5 bases). The germline gives CDR1 KGHSH, CDR2 LQKENI. V was trimmed by 0 bases and J by 3 bases, leaving 8 bases between them. This CDR3 region has 14 residues. The CDR3, as DNA: TGTGCCAGCTCACCACCGGCCGGGGAAGAGACCCAGTACTTC. Its translation is CASSPPAGEETQYF.

The table lists this clonotype with many counts. The rearrangement links TRBV20-1 to TRBJ1-1, with no clear D. The V end was cut by 1 base, the J end by 2 bases, with 11 bases between. The CDR3 loop spans 14 amino acids. The germline gives CDR1 DFQATT, CDR2 SNEGSKA (reference sequence). Written as DNA, the CDR3 is TGCAGTGCTAGAGGGAACATAGAAAACACTGAAGCTTTCTTT. Amino acid sequence: CSARGNIENTEAFF.

There are many counts of this clonotype. The V gene is TRBV14, the J gene TRBJ2-5; maybe TRBD1 (6 bases). The CDR3 length is 14 residues. Germline V lookup: CDR1 SGHDN, CDR2 FVKESK. Trimming pared 6 bases from V and 0 bases from J, leaving 11 bases between. CDR3 protein: CASRGTRYQETQYF. CDR3 bases: TGTGCCAGCAGGGGGACACGGTACCAAGAGACCCAGTACTTC.

Ten or more counts support this clonotype. The rearrangement joins TRBV6-4 to TRBJ1-2, with no clear D. V shed 4 bases and J shed 3 bases, with 9 bases lying between them. The CDR3 contains 13 residues. Germline CDR1 and CDR2: MRHNA and SNTAGT. CDR3 DNA: TGTGCCAGCAGTGCCACTCCGCACTATGGCTACACCTTC. Encoded protein: CASSATPHYGYTF.

This clonotype showed up many times. This sequence joins TRBV5-1 and TRBJ2-7; a weak D match, TRBD2 (5 bases). V lost 2 bases to trimming and J lost 4 bases, with 13 bases between them. Looked up from germline, CDR1 is SGHRS and CDR2 is YFSETQ. The CDR3 spans 14 residues. CDR3 sequence reads: CASSFPAVPYEQYF. Here the CDR3 DNA reads TGCGCCAGCAGCTTCCCAGCGGTACCATACGAGCAGTACTTC.

In its sample, this clonotype was seen many times. V gene TRBV20-1 combines with J gene TRBJ1-4; perhaps TRBD1 as D (6 bases). From germline, CDR1 is DFQATT and CDR2 SNEGSKA (reference sequence). The V end lost 6 bases, the J end lost 5 bases, and 13 bases lay between the germline ends. The CDR3 covers 13 residues. CDR3 protein: CSAEQGDNEKLFF. The CDR3 DNA follows: TGCAGTGCCGAACAGGGAGACAATGAAAAACTGTTTTTT.

This clonotype was seen at least ten times. This rearrangement joins TRBV20-1 to TRBJ2-1; D remains ambiguous. CDR3 length: 14 residues. With 3 bases removed from V and 9 bases from J, the gap between germline ends came to 18 bases. CDR1 and CDR2 (germline): DFQATT, SNEGSKA (reference sequence). The CDR3: CSARGDSSRSEQFF. In DNA, the CDR3 is TGCAGTGCTAGGGGCGATTCATCAAGGAGTGAGCAGTTCTTC.

This clonotype was found many times. The rearrangement links TRBV7-9 to TRBJ2-3; no firm D call. V was clipped by 6 bases and J by 2 bases, with 15 bases between them. CDR1 SEHNR and CDR2 FQNEAQ come from the germline V gene (reference sequence). The CDR3 consists of 15 residues. CDR3: CASSHWGRDTDTQYF. Written as DNA, the CDR3 is TGTGCCAGCAGTCATTGGGGTAGAGACACAGATACGCAGTATTTT.

In this sample, this clonotype turned up many times. V usage is TRBV27 and J usage is TRBJ2-4; 7 nucleotides match TRBD1. Losses at the gene ends were 8 bases for V and 9 bases for J; bases not matched to a gene: 16. The CDR3 totals 15 residues. The germline V gene encodes CDR1 MNHEY and CDR2 SMNVEV (reference sequence). CDR3: CASLEGGQRYGIQYF. The CDR3 DNA reads TGTGCCAGCCTTGAAGGGGGACAGAGGTACGGCATTCAGTACTTC.

This chain links TRBV7-2 with TRBJ1-1; D is possibly TRBD1 (5 bases). Per germline, CDR1 SGHTA and CDR2 FQGNSA. Trimming took 1 base from V and 5 from J, leaving 11 bases between them. The CDR3 extends over 14 amino acids. The CDR3 nucleotides are TGTGCCAGCAGCTTAGTGGGGGGAGGAACTGAAGCTTTCTTT. This translates into CASSLVGGGTEAFF.

This clonotype showed up many times. The V gene is TRBV3-1, the J gene TRBJ2-4; a weak D match, TRBD2 (7 bases). This CDR3 has 15 residues. Germline-derived CDR1 and CDR2 are LGHDT and YNNKEL (reference sequence). Trimming cost V 1 base and J 2 bases, with 9 bases left between them. In DNA, the CDR3 is TGTGCCAGCAGCCAAGTCGGGGGGCCCAAAAACATTCAGTACTTC. Encoded protein: CASSQVGGPKNIQYF.

This clonotype was seen at least ten times. The chain is built from TRBV20-1 and TRBJ2-5, with D possibly TRBD1 on 6 matching bases. This CDR3 comprises 16 residues. The V end was cut by 8 bases, the J end by 1 base, with 23 bases between. CDR1 and CDR2 from the germline V gene are DFQATT and SNEGSKA (reference sequence). The CDR3 bases are TGCAGTCTAAAGAGGGGGACAACCAACCTCCAAGAGACCCAGTACTTC. Translating it yields CSLKRGTTNLQETQYF.

This clonotype occurred many times. The genes are TRBV6-6 and TRBJ2-5; D may correspond to TRBD1 or TRBD2 (5 bases each). The CDR3 contains 14 residues. Germline V gene sequence: CDR1 MNHNY, CDR2 SVGAGI (reference sequence). Trimming cost V 0 bases and J 9 bases, with 14 bases left between them. The CDR3 DNA reads as TGTGCCAGCAGTTACTCAGCCAGAATGGGGGCCCAGTACTTC. Amino acids: CASSYSARMGAQYF.

The table lists this clonotype with many counts. This chain uses TRBV20-1 with TRBJ1-1; D might be TRBD1 (6 bases). V lost 0 bases, J lost 4 bases, and 15 bases lay in between. The CDR3 spans 15 residues. The germline gives CDR1 DFQATT, CDR2 SNEGSKA (reference sequence). CDR3 nucleotide sequence: TGCAGTGCTAGAGATCCGGGACAAGGGTTCACTGAAGCTTTCTTT. It specifies CSARDPGQGFTEAFF.

There are many counts of this clonotype. The chain uses TRBV6-2 or TRBV6-3 and TRBJ2-7; 8 bases match TRBD2. The germline gives CDR1 MNHEY, CDR2 SVGEGT. The CDR3 has 14 residues. V trimming: 0 bases; J trimming: 3 bases; junction bases outside the gene matches: 1. In DNA, the CDR3 is TGTGCCAGCAGTTACTCGACTAGCGTCTACGAGCAGTACTTC. This sequence encodes CASSYSTSVYEQYF.

This clonotype occurred many times. The chain is built from TRBV12-3 or TRBV12-4 and TRBJ2-7; D call uncertain. The CDR3 consists of 12 residues. V lost 5 bases to trimming and J lost 3 bases, with 8 bases between them. The CDR3: CASSPTFYEQYF. The CDR3 region has the DNA TGTGCCAGCAGTCCGACTTTCTACGAGCAGTACTTC.

The V gene is TRBV19, the J gene TRBJ2-5; the D gene is possibly TRBD1 (5 bases). The CDR3 consists of 14 residues. V was trimmed by 4 bases and J by 5 bases, leaving 14 bases between them. Germline V gene sequence: CDR1 LNHDA, CDR2 SQIVND (reference sequence). In DNA, the CDR3 is TGTGCCAGTAGTAAATCAGGGCTCAGGGAGACCCAGTACTTC. Translation: CASSKSGLRETQYF.

Ten or more counts support this clonotype. The V call is TRBV5-1, the J call TRBJ2-5, with D uncertain. The CDR3 spans 12 residues. Germline CDR1 reads SGHRS; CDR2 reads YFSETQ. Trimming removed 2 bases at V and 5 bases at J, with 7 bases between. DNA of the CDR3: TGCGCCAGCAGCTTCTCGACGGAGACCCAGTACTTC. As protein: CASSFSTETQYF.

This clonotype was seen repeatedly, ten times or more. The chain is built from TRBV12-3 or TRBV12-4 and TRBJ2-5; D possibly matches TRBD1 or TRBD2 (5 bases each). Trimming stripped 9 bases from V and 3 bases from J, with 14 bases between. The length of the CDR3 is 13 residues. The chain's CDR3 is CASVRDGEETQYF. CDR3 bases: TGTGCCAGTGTCAGGGACGGTGAAGAGACCCAGTACTTC.

This clonotype was found many times. The chain links TRBV14 to TRBJ2-3; D is perhaps TRBD1 or TRBD2 (5 bases each). CDR3 size: 15 residues. V dropped 3 bases and J dropped 0 bases, with 10 bases sitting between them. Germline CDR1 and CDR2: SGHDN and FVKESK. CDR3 nucleotide sequence: TGTGCCAGCAGCCACCGGGGACCTAGCACAGATACGCAGTATTTT. It codes for CASSHRGPSTDTQYF.

This clonotype was counted at least ten times. The chain carries TRBV7-2 and TRBJ2-3; no firm D call. CDR1 is SGHTA, CDR2 FQGNSA, per germline. The CDR3 sequence is 13 residues long. V shed 0 bases and J shed 6 bases, with 7 bases lying between them. This CDR3 is CASSLARVDTQYF. CDR3 bases: TGTGCCAGCAGCTTAGCCCGGGTGGATACGCAGTATTTT.

This clonotype was counted at least ten times. The chain links TRBV5-1 to TRBJ2-2, with TRBD1 matching over 11 bases. Germline V gene sequence: CDR1 SGHRS, CDR2 YFSETQ. Trimming at V came to 4 bases and at J to 10 bases, leaving 12 bases not matched to a gene. The CDR3 contains 16 residues. CDR3 amino acids: CASSLNGQGALMELFF. CDR3 in DNA: TGCGCCAGCAGCCTTAATGGACAGGGGGCACTCATGGAGCTGTTTTTT.

This clonotype was found many times. This chain uses TRBV5-1 with TRBJ1-5; D is ambiguous. The germline V and J ends were trimmed by 2 bases and 9 bases, with 12 bases remaining between them. The CDR3 is 13 residues long. Looked up from germline, CDR1 is SGHRS and CDR2 is YFSETQ. The CDR3 region is CASSFEGDRPQHF. The CDR3 DNA follows: TGCGCCAGCAGCTTCGAGGGTGATCGGCCCCAGCATTTT.

This clonotype was seen repeatedly, ten times or more. The V gene is TRBV12-3 or TRBV12-4, the J gene TRBJ1-1; the D gene is possibly TRBD1 (5 bases). This CDR3 comprises 14 residues. The V end lost 5 bases, the J end lost 8 bases, and 18 bases lay between the germline ends. CDR3 sequence reads: CASSPDAGVAEAFF. In DNA, the CDR3 is TGTGCCAGCAGTCCAGACGCGGGGGTTGCGGAAGCTTTCTTT.

In this sample, this clonotype turned up many times. The rearrangement uses TRBV5-1 and TRBJ2-1; weak D call: TRBD1 (6 bases). Germline CDR1 SGHRS, CDR2 YFSETQ. V was cut by 3 bases and J by 1 base, with 14 bases left in between. CDR3 length equals 16 residues. CDR3 bases: TGCGCCAGCAGCTACAGGGTGGTGGATTCCTACAATGAGCAGTTCTTC. This encodes CASSYRVVDSYNEQFF.

This clonotype was detected ten times or more. The chain employs TRBV11-3 and TRBJ2-5, with 13 bases that match TRBD2. Trimming removed 4 bases from V and 4 bases from J; junction bases left unmatched: 3. Germline CDR1 is SGHNT and CDR2 is YENEEA. The CDR3 has 15 residues. The CDR3 DNA reads as TGTGCCAGCAGCTCGGGACTAGCGGGGTCAGAGACCCAGTACTTC. This encodes CASSSGLAGSETQYF.

This clonotype occurred many times. V and J are TRBV4-3 and TRBJ2-5; D is undetermined. Trimming cost V 4 bases and J 7 bases, with 16 bases left between them. This CDR3 spans 14 amino acids. Germline V gene data show CDR1 as LGHNA and CDR2 as YSLEER. This CDR3 reads CASSLQASRGTQYF. CDR3 nucleotide sequence: TGCGCCAGCAGCCTCCAGGCCTCACGAGGGACCCAGTACTTC.

This clonotype has ten or more counts. V usage is TRBV4-3 and J usage is TRBJ1-3; no clear D. V was shortened by 4 bases and J by 4 bases, with 11 bases between the two germline ends. CDR1 is LGHNA and CDR2 is YSLEER in the germline V gene. This CDR3 region has 14 residues. This CDR3 is CASSRADGGNTIYF. The DNA of the CDR3 is TGCGCCAGCAGCCGGGCAGACGGCGGAAACACCATATATTTT.

This clonotype showed up many times. The chain uses TRBV5-6 and TRBJ1-1, with unresolved D. Germline CDR1 reads SGHDT; CDR2 reads YYEEEE. The CDR3 runs 12 residues. The V gene lost 0 bases and the J gene lost 7 bases, with 7 bases spanning the gap. CDR3 bases: TGTGCCAGCAGCTTGGAGGGCCTTGAAGCTTTCTTT. It codes for CASSLEGLEAFF.